The clone carrying this T cell receptor (beta chain) has more than one count but fewer than ten. TCRdb independently ran MiXCR on the reads; one entry per CDR3 protein. The table lists around 54,000 distinct CDR3 sequences, approximately 7.9% of them singletons. The sample is drawn from a study of patients with pleural tuberculosis. This clonotype was obtained from a human donor with pleural tuberculosis.

CDR3 bases: TGTGCCAGCCGGGCTAGGCAGGGGGCAGAAAAACTGTTTTTT. This translates into CASRARQGAEKLFF. The genes are TRBV6-1 and TRBJ1-4; 8 bases line up with TRBD1. Trimming removed 8 bases from V and 8 bases from J; junction bases left unmatched: 10. Germline-derived CDR1 and CDR2 are MNHNS and SASEGT. The CDR3 covers 14 residues.